Reported below is one TCR beta chain. The antigen remains unidentified. Using immunoSEQ multiplex PCR, the repertoire was profiled, and TCRdb retains in-frame clones only, with some absent. The sample lists more than 110,000 clones, over 75% seen once, with 7.5% to 9% in the top ten. This sample was taken from a study of cytotoxic CD8 clonotypes in ibrutinib-treated CLL. In the study overall: Partial responders about 24, complete 2; roughly twelve progressed and around 15 stayed in remission by median about 5.5 years.

Study results and limitations: Clonality climbed at ibrutinib response, then dropped toward baseline at progression. Public clonotypes were rare and shrank or held steady on treatment. Baseline values of clonality outstripped age-matched healthy donors and followed circulating CD8+ T-cell counts.

The receptor's source is a human donor with chronic lymphocytic leukemia. The sequencing here drew on PBMCs, taken after 36 months of ibrutinib treatment.

CDR3 DNA: TGTGCCAGTAAGCGGGGGGGCCGGGATGAGACCCAGTACTTC. Translating it yields CASKRGGRDETQYF. V and J are TRBV19 and TRBJ2-5, with 10 bases aligning to TRBD2. The CDR3 has 14 amino acids. CDR1 and CDR2 (germline): LNHDA, SQIVND (reference sequence). V gave up 7 bases and J gave up 5 bases; unmatched junction bases: 7.